The source of this TCR beta chain is a study of T cell repertoires in cytomegalovirus infection. Study overall: Carrying CMV and the relevant HLA type showed in public TCR beta signatures.

Study-wide points: Dominating the ex vivo response were HLA-C-restricted CMV-specific TCR beta clonotypes. There were carriers of CMV plus the relevant HLA, and cumulative public TCR beta family frequency identified them.

A single record per CDR3 protein comes from TCRdb applying MiXCR to the reads. The sample carries around 100,000 distinct CDR3 sequences, about 9.4% recorded once. Worth noting for this clonotype: Its antigen is as yet unknown. A much larger clone lies a single base off, so this may be a read error.

The V end was cut by 8 bases, the J end by 0 bases, with 13 bases between. CDR1 is MDHEN and CDR2 is SYDVKM in the germline V gene. CDR3 length: 14 residues. The receptor's source is a human donor in good health (CMV status not recorded). Some clones in this sample may be carry-over from other donors' samples. The chain combines TRBV28 with TRBJ1-1, with D perhaps TRBD1 (5 bases). Sample: PBMCs, sequenced either directly or after in vitro stimulation (not recorded which). CDR3 DNA: TGTGCCAGCGGTAAAAGCAGGGTGAACACTGAAGCTTTCTTT. Protein product: CASGKSRVNTEAFF.